This TCR beta chain is drawn from a study of human T cells and chemical hapten exposure. Library preparation tagged each individual cDNA molecule with a unique molecular identifier. MiXCR, run by TCRdb on the RACE reads, gives a single entry per CDR3 protein. This sample has around 300,000 distinct CDR3 sequences, with over 7.5% found just once. The time point: pre-sensitization, week 0. Treatment here: therapeutic diphenylcyclopropenone sensitization with weekly scalp DPC. This clonotype was obtained from a man aged 18 to 35 with alopecia areata. Some clones in this sample may be carry-over from other donors' samples. The sequencing used whole blood, collected in connection with sensitization to the hapten diphenylcyclopropenone (DPC).

The CDR3 here is CSARGWEQMNEKLFF. CDR3 bases: TGCAGTGCTAGAGGTTGGGAACAAATGAATGAAAAACTGTTTTTT. The V and J genes are TRBV20-1 and TRBJ1-4, with D uncertain. Germline V lookup: CDR1 DFQATT, CDR2 SNEGSKA (reference sequence). The CDR3 sequence is 15 residues long. V was trimmed by 1 base and J by 5 bases, leaving 14 bases between them.